This T cell receptor beta chain was found in a study of T cells after yellow fever vaccination. Study-level background: Fractions low in cell number were prepared with SMART-Seq v4 Ultra Low Input.

This clonotype was detected a few times. Antigen: not known. TCRdb redid the calling of the 5' RACE reads with MiXCR, one entry per CDR3 protein. The data show approximately 250,000 distinct CDR3 sequences, about 5.2% seen once. The V and J ends lost 5 bases and 9 bases, in that order; junction bases with no gene match: 8. The germline V gene has CDR1 SGHTA and CDR2 FQGNSA. CDR3 length equals 14 residues. Study-wide points: There was a possibility that FACS-sorted repertoires contained abundant clonotypes contaminating from the bulk population.

This chain joins TRBV7-2 and TRBJ1-2; TRBD1 matches 11 bases. The specimen was CD4+ T cells sorted from PBMCs, collected on the day of the yellow fever booster vaccination. This sequence was found in a man younger than 30 who received the YFV17D yellow fever vaccine. This CDR3 is CASSRTGTGGSYTF. DNA for the CDR3: TGTGCCAGCAGCCGCACCGGGACAGGGGGTAGCTACACCTTC.